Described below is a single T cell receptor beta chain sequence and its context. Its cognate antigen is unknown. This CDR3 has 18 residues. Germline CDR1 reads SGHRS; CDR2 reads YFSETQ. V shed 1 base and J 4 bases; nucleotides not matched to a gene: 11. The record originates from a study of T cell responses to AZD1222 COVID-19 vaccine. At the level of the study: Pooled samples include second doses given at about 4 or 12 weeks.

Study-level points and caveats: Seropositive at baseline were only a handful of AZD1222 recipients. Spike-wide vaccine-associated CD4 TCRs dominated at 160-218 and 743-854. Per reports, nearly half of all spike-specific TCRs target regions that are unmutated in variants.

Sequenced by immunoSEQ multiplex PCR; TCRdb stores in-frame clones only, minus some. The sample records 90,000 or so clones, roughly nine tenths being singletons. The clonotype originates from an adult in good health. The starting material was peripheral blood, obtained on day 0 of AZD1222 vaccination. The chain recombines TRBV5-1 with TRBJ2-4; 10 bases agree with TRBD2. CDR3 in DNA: TGCGCCAGCAGCTTGAGCCGCCCAGCGGGAGGGATGAAAAACATTCAGTACTTC. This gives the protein CASSLSRPAGGMKNIQYF.